These 6 T cell receptor beta chains were sequenced from one sample in a study of tumor-infiltrating lymphocytes in primary liver carcinoma. Blood RNA came from unsorted whole blood; germline DNA was also extracted. The researchers produced TCR beta cDNA from 500 ng total RNA with a constant-region primer. Employing slightly modified ARM-PCR, three nested multiplex PCR rounds were run, and these gave rise to the TCR beta libraries. The first two PCR rounds, roughly 11 cycles each, used TRBV1-TRBV30 forward primers and a C-beta reverse primer. One entry per CDR3 protein, called by TCRdb with MiXCR from the multiplex PCR reads. The repertoire holds 300,000 to 350,000 distinct CDR3 sequences, with almost 65% as singletons. Sequences were obtained from peripheral blood. The receptors shown here come from a man in his forties or fifties with primary liver carcinoma and hepatitis B virus infection.

This clonotype was detected ten times or more. The rearrangement links TRBV29-1 to TRBJ2-3; D uncertain. Germline V gene data show CDR1 as SQVTM and CDR2 as ANQGSEA. The CDR3 covers 13 residues. V lost 2 bases and J lost 2, with 8 bases in between. The DNA of the CDR3 is TGCAGCGTTGAACAACGCCTCACAGATACGCAGTATTTT. It codes for CSVEQRLTDTQYF.

On this clonotype itself: The missing conserved phenylalanine or tryptophan at the end of this CDR3 makes a read error likely. The J gene is TRBJ2-1, the V gene TRBV11-2, with 7 bases identical to TRBD2. Germline CDR1 is SGHAT and CDR2 is FQNNGV. The CDR3 covers 17 residues. CDR3 in DNA: TGTGCCAGCAGCTTAGCCCCCCCGGGACTACTTTACAATGGGCAGTTCTTA. Its translation is CASSLAPPGLLYNGQFL.

The chain links TRBV29-1 to TRBJ2-5; D remains ambiguous. Trimming left V 6 bases short and J 5 bases short, with 4 bases between. CDR1 and CDR2 (germline): SQVTM, ANQGSEA. The CDR3 runs 9 residues. DNA of the CDR3: TGCAGCGTCGGGGAGACCCAGTACTTC. Protein: CSVGETQYF.

This CDR3 reads CASSLAQNREAFF. CDR3 sequence (DNA): TGCGCCAGCAGCTTGGCCCAGAACCGTGAAGCTTTCTTT. V gene TRBV5-1 combines with J gene TRBJ1-1, with D hard to call. V was shortened by 0 bases and J by 7 bases, with 10 bases between the two germline ends. CDR3 size: 13 residues. Germline V gene sequence: CDR1 SGHRS, CDR2 YFSETQ.

This clonotype was counted between two and nine times. The chain couples TRBV24-1 to TRBJ2-3; D call uncertain. Looked up from germline, CDR1 is KGHDR and CDR2 is SFDVKD. The CDR3 covers 13 residues. Trimming cost V 4 bases and J 2 bases, with 6 bases left between them. The CDR3 sequence is CATSEQYTDTQYF. CDR3 nucleotides: TGTGCCACCAGTGAGCAGTACACAGATACGCAGTATTTT.

In this sample, this clonotype turned up a few times. V is TRBV30 and J is TRBJ1-1; TRBD1 matches 7 bases. The ends lost 4 bases at V and 1 base at J; junction bases unmatched: 6. This CDR3 region has 14 residues. Germline V gives CDR1 GTSNPN, CDR2 SVGIG (reference sequence). This CDR3 reads CAWNLGGRNTEAFF. The CDR3 DNA reads TGTGCCTGGAATTTAGGGGGCCGGAACACTGAAGCTTTCTTT.